The 22 T cell receptor beta chains below were found in one sample sequenced in a study of blood T cell repertoires in COVID-19. Clones were sequenced by immunoSEQ multiplex PCR, and TCRdb holds only the in-frame ones, with some missing. Of 200,000 to 300,000 clones in the sample, about nine tenths were seen once. Sequencing was performed on PBMCs or T cells enriched from blood (not recorded which). Receptors were obtained from a woman aged 40 to 49 with acute COVID-19.

The chain links TRBV6-2 or TRBV6-3 to TRBJ2-1, with D possibly being TRBD2 (6 bases). Deletions cut 2 bases from V and 4 bases from J, with 18 bases between. CDR3 size: 17 residues. Per germline, CDR1 MNHEY and CDR2 SVGEGT. CDR3 protein: CASSYGVAGSMYNEQFF. CDR3 sequence (DNA): TGTGCCAGCAGTTACGGGGTTGCGGGGAGTATGTACAATGAGCAGTTCTTC.

This clone was recorded a few times. V gene TRBV24-1 combines with J gene TRBJ1-2; no firm D call. Germline lookup yields CDR1 KGHDR and CDR2 SFDVKD. V shed 5 bases and J shed 1 base, with 10 bases lying between them. The CDR3 covers 14 residues. The CDR3 nucleotides are TGTGCCACCAGTGGAACGGAGATTAACTATGGCTACACCTTC. It encodes CATSGTEINYGYTF.

This clone was seen a handful of times. This chain connects TRBV11-3 to TRBJ1-1; 9 bases fit TRBD1. J lost 5 bases, V lost 3 bases, and 7 bases had no gene match. The CDR3 has 15 residues. Germline V CDR1 and CDR2: SGHNT, YENEEA. CDR3 DNA sequence: TGTGCCAGCAGCTTTTCCTCCGGGACAGGGACTGAAGCTTTCTTT. This sequence encodes CASSFSSGTGTEAFF.

The chain carries TRBV5-8 and TRBJ2-3, with 7 bases fitting TRBD2. The CDR3 loop spans 18 amino acids. V trimming: 5 bases; J trimming: 0 bases; junction bases outside the gene matches: 15. Germline CDR1 SGHTS, CDR2 YDEGEE. The CDR3 here is CASSFQALATSSTDTQYF. The DNA of the CDR3 is TGTGCCAGCAGTTTCCAGGCACTAGCGACCTCTAGCACAGATACGCAGTATTTT.

This clone occurred once. The V call is TRBV30, the J call TRBJ2-5; D remains unclear. Per the germline V gene, CDR1 is GTSNPN and CDR2 is SVGIG (reference sequence). CDR3 length: 12 amino acids. V shed 0 bases and J shed 5 bases, with 7 bases lying between them. The CDR3: CAWSVIEETQYF. CDR3 DNA: TGTGCCTGGAGTGTAATAGAGGAGACCCAGTACTTC. The full variable domain, rest sourced from reference TRBV30 and TRBJ2-5, is SQTIHQWPATLVQPVGSPLSLECTVEGTSNPNLYWYRQAAGRGLQLLFYSVGIGQISSEVPQNLSASRPQDRQFILSSKKLLLSDSGFYLCAWSVIEETQYFGPGTRLLVL.

The chain joins TRBV27 to TRBJ1-2, with 11 positions matching TRBD1. The CDR3 totals 16 residues. Per the germline V gene, CDR1 is MNHEY and CDR2 is SMNVEV (reference sequence). The V segment lost 3 bases and the J segment 5 bases; nucleotides outside the gene matches: 8. The CDR3 region is CASSFKWDRGSYGYTF. The CDR3 region has the DNA TGTGCCAGCAGTTTTAAATGGGACAGGGGGTCTTATGGCTACACCTTC.

This clone showed up just once. The J gene is TRBJ1-6, the V gene TRBV10-3; 7 bases are a match to TRBD1. Trimming took 6 bases from V and 8 from J; bases not matched to a gene: 7. In germline, CDR1 is ENHRY, CDR2 SYGVKD. CDR3 length: 14 amino acids. CDR3 in DNA: TGTGCCATCAGGGAGACAGGGACGGATTCACCCCTCCACTTT. This sequence encodes CAIRETGTDSPLHF.

The V call is TRBV2, the J call TRBJ2-3, with D perhaps TRBD2 (7 bases). Trimming shortened V by 3 bases and J by 3 bases, and 19 bases separated the two germline ends. The CDR3 runs 17 residues. Looked up from germline, CDR1 is SNHLY and CDR2 is FYNNEI. CDR3 residues: CASSDRRGGQGTDTQYF. The CDR3 DNA reads as TGTGCCAGCAGTGACCGACGCGGGGGCCAGGGGACAGATACGCAGTATTTT.

This chain connects TRBV3-1 (or the pseudogene TRBV3-2) to TRBJ1-1; 8 bases fit TRBD1. Unmatched junction bases numbered 2, after V lost 3 bases and J lost 11 bases. CDR1 is LGHDT, CDR2 YNNKEL, per germline (reference sequence). This CDR3 contains 11 residues. In DNA, the CDR3 is TGTGCCAGCAGCCAGACAGGGGCCGCTTTCTTT. This gives the protein CASSQTGAAFF.

There are a few counts of this clone. The V call is TRBV6-2 or TRBV6-3, the J call TRBJ1-2; TRBD1 matches at 8 bases. The CDR3 consists of 15 residues. V lost 0 bases to trimming and J lost 6 bases; unmatched junction nucleotides: 6. Germline V gene lookup returns CDR1 MNHEY and CDR2 SVGEGT. DNA of the CDR3: TGTGCCAGCAGTTACTCGCACAGGGGGACGAATGGCTACACCTTC. Protein: CASSYSHRGTNGYTF.

This chain links TRBV30 with TRBJ1-1; unclear D gene. The CDR3 covers 13 residues. Germline V CDR1 and CDR2: GTSNPN, SVGIG (reference sequence). V lost 2 bases, J lost 6 bases, and 13 bases lay in between. The CDR3 loop reads CAWSPDFHAEAFF. The CDR3 DNA reads TGTGCCTGGAGTCCGGACTTCCACGCTGAAGCTTTCTTT.

The chain recombines TRBV6-5 with TRBJ2-1; D remains ambiguous. There are 14 residues in the CDR3. Deletions cut 7 bases from V and 3 bases from J, with 13 bases between. Germline V gene data show CDR1 as MNHEY and CDR2 as SVGAGI. The CDR3 reads CASIRGEGYNEQFF. CDR3 nucleotide sequence: TGTGCCAGCATAAGAGGAGAAGGCTACAATGAGCAGTTCTTC.

J is TRBJ1-1 and V is TRBV27; no definite D call. Germline CDR1 is MNHEY and CDR2 is SMNVEV (reference sequence). With 1 base removed from V and 6 bases from J, the gap between germline ends came to 9 bases. The CDR3 is 13 residues long. The CDR3 is CASSLFSGAEAFF. CDR3 DNA: TGTGCCAGCAGTTTATTTTCGGGAGCTGAAGCTTTCTTT.

The rearrangement joins TRBV30 to TRBJ1-5; D is unclear. Germline loops: CDR1 GTSNPN, CDR2 SVGIG (reference sequence). This CDR3 contains 13 residues. V was pared by 2 bases and J by 5 bases, with 10 bases between. The CDR3 region is CAWSPAGDQPQHF. The CDR3 bases are TGTGCCTGGAGTCCTGCCGGAGATCAGCCCCAGCATTTT.

The V gene is TRBV28, the J gene TRBJ2-7; D not certain. The germline V gene has CDR1 MDHEN and CDR2 SYDVKM. This CDR3 spans 12 amino acids. The ends were cut back, 6 bases at V and 4 bases at J, with 10 bases in the middle. The CDR3 reads CASSPNSYEQYV. The CDR3 DNA reads TGTGCCAGCAGCCCTAACAGTTACGAGCAGTACGTC.

The genes are TRBV5-1 and TRBJ2-7; possibly TRBD2 for D (6 bases). In germline, CDR1 is SGHRS, CDR2 YFSETQ. With 4 bases removed from V and 5 bases from J, the gap between germline ends came to 19 bases. The CDR3 has 15 residues. The DNA of the CDR3 is TGCGCCAGCAGCCGCGGGACCCTCCAGGGTGACGAGCAGTACTTC. Translated, it gives CASSRGTLQGDEQYF.

This chain joins TRBV4-1 and TRBJ2-7; D not resolved. This CDR3 spans 17 amino acids. Trimming removed 0 bases at V and 3 bases at J, with 18 bases between. The germline V gene has CDR1 MGHRA and CDR2 YSYEKL. CDR3 region: CASSQEQGSNGYYEQYF. CDR3 in DNA: TGCGCCAGCAGCCAAGAGCAAGGCTCCAACGGGTACTACGAGCAGTACTTC.

The chain joins TRBV10-3 to TRBJ2-5, with 11 bases aligning to TRBD2. The CDR3 sequence is 15 residues long. The V gene end was trimmed by 3 bases and the J gene end by 5 bases; junction bases not matched to a gene: 5. The germline gives CDR1 ENHRY, CDR2 SYGVKD. CDR3 in DNA: TGTGCCATCAGTGATAGCGGGGGGGCCGGGGAGACCCAGTACTTC. It encodes CAISDSGGAGETQYF.

The V call is TRBV19, the J call TRBJ2-5; perhaps TRBD1 as D (7 bases). V lost 0 bases and J 5 bases, leaving 13 bases between the germline ends. The CDR3 totals 15 residues. Germline lookup yields CDR1 LNHDA and CDR2 SQIVND (reference sequence). The CDR3 is CASSIDSRGVETQYF. CDR3 sequence (DNA): TGTGCCAGTAGTATAGACTCCAGGGGGGTGGAGACCCAGTACTTC.

The chain couples TRBV4-3 to TRBJ2-3, with D possibly matching TRBD1 (5 bases). Looked up from germline, CDR1 is LGHNA and CDR2 is YSLEER. The ends were cut back, 0 bases at V and 4 bases at J, with 11 bases in the middle. The CDR3 sequence is 15 residues long. CDR3 nucleotide sequence: TGCGCCAGCAGCCAAGAAGGGGCAGACTCAGATACGCAGTATTTT. Residues: CASSQEGADSDTQYF.

V usage is TRBV10-3 and J usage is TRBJ1-1; tentatively, D is TRBD1 (6 bases). This CDR3 has 14 residues. Deletions cut 6 bases from V and 2 bases from J, with 13 bases between. Germline CDR1 is ENHRY and CDR2 is SYGVKD. This CDR3 is CAISTQGTNTEAFF. The CDR3 DNA is TGTGCCATCAGCACACAGGGAACTAACACTGAAGCTTTCTTT.

The chain recombines TRBV6-5 with TRBJ1-6; 8 bases are a match to TRBD1. The length of the CDR3 is 14 residues. The germline gives CDR1 MNHEY, CDR2 SVGAGI. The J segment lost 9 bases and the V segment lost 8 bases, leaving 9 bases of the junction unmatched. The CDR3, as DNA: TGTGCCAGCGACAGGGGTAGCGGGCTTTCACCCCTCCACTTT. Its protein is CASDRGSGLSPLHF.